Following are 20 T cell receptor beta chains from one sample sequenced in a study of vaccination effects on CD4 cells after COVID-19. Their target antigens are unknown. The repertoire was sequenced with immunoSEQ multiplex PCR; TCRdb's copy has only in-frame clones and lacks some. The profile covers 50,000 to 65,000 clones, with around 73% appearing a single time and roughly 1.2% taken by the ten largest. With the ViraFEST assay, the study expanded antigen-specific CD4+ T cells using viral peptide pools, then sequenced them. Subsequent to roughly 9 days of culture, CD4+ T cells were isolated. Participants were given two doses of BNT162b2 or mRNA-1273 vaccine. The sample in question was CD4+ T cells from PBMCs cultured with HCoV-229E spike peptides, obtained after COVID-19 vaccination. Receptors were obtained from a human donor who received a COVID-19 vaccine.

This clone appeared a few times. The chain is built from TRBV5-4 and TRBJ2-3; tentative D call: TRBD2 (6 bases). The CDR3 has 15 residues. CDR1 and CDR2 (germline): SGHNT, YYREEE (reference sequence). V dropped 0 bases and J dropped 3 bases, with 11 bases sitting between them. In DNA form, the CDR3 reads TGTGCCAGCAGCTTGGTGCCCGGGGGAACAGATACGCAGTATTTT. Its translation: CASSLVPGGTDTQYF.

The rearrangement links TRBV30 to TRBJ2-2; 7 bases fit TRBD2. This CDR3 is built from 17 residues. The V gene end was trimmed by 0 bases and the J gene end by 8 bases; junction bases not matched to a gene: 15. CDR1 and CDR2 from the germline V gene are GTSNPN and SVGIG (reference sequence). The chain's CDR3 is CAWSVGLSSGAEGELFF. CDR3 sequence (DNA): TGTGCCTGGAGTGTAGGGCTGTCGAGCGGGGCCGAGGGGGAGCTGTTTTTT.

The chain carries TRBV7-2 and TRBJ2-5; D is unresolved. Germline CDR1 is SGHTA and CDR2 is FQGNSA. The V end lost 6 bases, the J end lost 2 bases, and 13 bases lay between the germline ends. The CDR3 consists of 14 residues. The CDR3 DNA follows: TGTGCCAGCAGACCCGGACGTGCTCAAGAGACCCAGTACTTC. Translation gives CASRPGRAQETQYF.

This chain joins TRBV2 and TRBJ2-7; D perhaps matches TRBD1 (6 bases). From germline, CDR1 is SNHLY and CDR2 FYNNEI. V lost 4 bases to trimming and J lost 2 bases, with 12 bases between them. The CDR3 consists of 14 residues. CDR3: CASSVIRGPYEQYV. CDR3 sequence (DNA): TGTGCCAGCAGTGTCATCAGGGGACCCTACGAGCAGTACGTC.

In its sample, this clone was seen a few times. This chain uses TRBV18 with TRBJ1-2; D remains ambiguous. This CDR3 has 13 residues. Deletions cut 3 bases from V and 3 bases from J, with 8 bases between. CDR1 and CDR2 (germline): KGHSH, LQKENI. The CDR3 reads CASSPRRDYGYTF. CDR3 in DNA: TGTGCCAGCTCACCCCGGAGGGACTATGGCTACACCTTC.

This clone appeared a few times. The V gene is TRBV4-1, the J gene TRBJ1-4; D is uncertain. The CDR3 is made up of 13 amino acids. Per germline, CDR1 MGHRA and CDR2 YSYEKL. Trimming shortened V by 3 bases and J by 5 bases, and 7 bases separated the two germline ends. The CDR3 loop is CASSHPLNEKLFF. CDR3 DNA sequence: TGCGCCAGCAGCCACCCCCTCAATGAAAAACTGTTTTTT.

The gene calls are TRBV2 and TRBJ1-3; D is perhaps TRBD1 (6 bases). Germline V lookup: CDR1 SNHLY, CDR2 FYNNEI. V lost 3 bases, J lost 2 bases, and 8 bases lay in between. This CDR3 region has 14 residues. DNA for the CDR3: TGTGCCAGCAGTGATTCAGGGGCTGGAAACACCATATATTTT. Encoded protein: CASSDSGAGNTIYF.

This chain connects TRBV27 to TRBJ2-5; D tentatively reads TRBD1 or TRBD2 (5 bases each). Germline CDR1 MNHEY, CDR2 SMNVEV (reference sequence). V lost 4 bases and J 4 bases, leaving 10 bases between the germline ends. The CDR3 extends over 13 amino acids. CDR3 in amino acids: CASSSRGTETQYF. DNA for the CDR3: TGTGCCAGCAGTTCCCGGGGCACAGAGACCCAGTACTTC.

DNA for the CDR3: TGTGCCAGCAGCCACGGACAGTTTTTCCCCGCTACAGATACGCAGTATTTT. It is translated as CASSHGQFFPATDTQYF. The J gene is TRBJ2-3, the V gene TRBV3-1 (or the pseudogene TRBV3-2), with a possible D match to TRBD1 (6 bases). V was pared by 3 bases and J by 3 bases, with 19 bases between. Germline CDR1 is LGHDT and CDR2 is YNNKEL (reference sequence). This CDR3 has 17 residues.

The chain employs TRBV7-8 and TRBJ1-3, with D unclear. The CDR3 has 14 amino acids. V dropped 5 bases and J dropped 0 bases, with 8 bases sitting between them. The germline V gene has CDR1 SGHVS and CDR2 FQNEAQ. DNA of the CDR3: TGTGCCAGCAGCCCACAGAGCTCTGGAAACACCATATATTTT. Translation gives CASSPQSSGNTIYF.

The V call is TRBV28, the J call TRBJ1-6; D perhaps matches TRBD1 (5 bases). The CDR3 extends over 18 amino acids. Per the germline V gene, CDR1 is MDHEN and CDR2 is SYDVKM. With 2 bases removed from V and 1 base from J, the gap between germline ends came to 15 bases. The CDR3 DNA follows: TGTGCCAGCAGTTTAAGTAGGGGTCTGGGGTCCTATAATTCACCCCTCCACTTT. Translated: CASSLSRGLGSYNSPLHF.

V gene TRBV30 combines with J gene TRBJ2-3; either TRBD1 or TRBD2 may supply D (5 bases each). CDR3 length: 13 residues. Germline-derived CDR1 and CDR2 are GTSNPN and SVGIG (reference sequence). Trimming stripped 2 bases from V and 4 bases from J, with 10 bases between. The CDR3: CAWSIQGPDTQYF. The DNA for the CDR3 is TGTGCCTGGAGTATCCAGGGACCAGATACGCAGTATTTT.

The chain is built from TRBV28 and TRBJ2-7; perhaps TRBD2 as D (6 bases). CDR3 length: 13 residues. Germline-derived CDR1 and CDR2 are MDHEN and SYDVKM. Trimming stripped 3 bases from V and 6 bases from J, with 12 bases between. CDR3 DNA: TGTGCCAGCAGTTTTCAGGGTAGCGGCGAGCAGTACGTC. It yields the protein CASSFQGSGEQYV.

The chain has TRBV3-1 (or the pseudogene TRBV3-2) and TRBJ2-1, with a possible D match to TRBD1 (5 bases). The germline V gene has CDR1 LGHDT and CDR2 YNNKEL (reference sequence). The V end lost 2 bases, the J end lost 9 bases, and 8 bases lay between the germline ends. This CDR3 has 12 amino acids. Written as DNA, the CDR3 is TGTGCCAGCAGCCAAAGGGGCGGTGAGCAGTTCTTC. It is translated as CASSQRGGEQFF.

This clone was seen only once. The chain couples TRBV6-5 to TRBJ2-7, with 7 bases identical to TRBD1. CDR3 length: 14 amino acids. Unmatched junction bases numbered 12, after V lost 7 bases and J lost 6 bases. CDR1 and CDR2 (germline): MNHEY, SVGAGI. CDR3 protein: CASTTRQGPGEQYV. CDR3 sequence (DNA): TGTGCCAGCACTACAAGACAGGGTCCTGGCGAGCAGTACGTC.

The chain is built from TRBV4-1 and TRBJ2-3; unclear D gene. The germline V gene has CDR1 MGHRA and CDR2 YSYEKL. The CDR3 consists of 15 residues. V was cut by 0 bases and J by 6 bases, with 13 bases left in between. The CDR3: CASSQDPTTRDTQYF. The CDR3 coding sequence is TGCGCCAGCAGCCAAGATCCAACCACCCGCGATACGCAGTATTTT.

V gene TRBV4-1 combines with J gene TRBJ2-6; weak D call: TRBD1 (6 bases). The length of the CDR3 is 17 residues. From germline, CDR1 is MGHRA and CDR2 YSYEKL. Trimming left V 4 bases short and J 0 bases short, with 13 bases between. Here the CDR3 DNA reads TGCGCCAGCAGCCCGGTATCAGGGGTCTCTGGGGCCAACGTCCTGACTTTC. Its protein product is CASSPVSGVSGANVLTF.

The rearrangement joins TRBV7-9 to TRBJ1-4, with TRBD1 identical over 12 bases. The CDR3 runs 17 residues. The V and J ends lost 4 bases and 2 bases, in that order; junction bases with no gene match: 5. Germline V lookup: CDR1 SEHNR, CDR2 FQNEAQ (reference sequence). The CDR3 region has the DNA TGTGCCAGCAGCTCGTGGGGACAGGGGGCGACTAATGAAAAACTGTTTTTT. Its protein is CASSSWGQGATNEKLFF. The whole variable domain, filled in from reference TRBV7-9 and TRBJ1-4, reads DTGVSQNPRHKITKRGQNVTFRCDPISEHNRLYWYRQTLGQGPEFLTYFQNEAQLEKSRLLSDRFSAERPKGSFSTLEIQRTEQGDSAMYLCASSSWGQGATNEKLFFGSGTQLSVL.

V and J are TRBV5-1 and TRBJ1-1; D not resolved. V was pared by 1 base and J by 1 base, with 5 bases between. The CDR3 length is 13 residues. Germline-derived CDR1 and CDR2 are SGHRS and YFSETQ. For the CDR3, the DNA is TGCGCCAGCAGCTTGATGCAGAACACTGAAGCTTTCTTT. It is translated as CASSLMQNTEAFF.

A few counts support this clone. The chain has TRBV4-2 and TRBJ1-3, with D perhaps matching TRBD1 (5 bases). Germline lookup yields CDR1 LGHNA and CDR2 YNFKEQ. There are 17 residues in the CDR3. V lost 2 bases to trimming and J lost 0 bases, with 14 bases between them. Here the CDR3 DNA reads TGTGCCAGCAGCCAAACCCTCACAGGAGTCTCTGGAAACACCATATATTTT. Translation gives CASSQTLTGVSGNTIYF.